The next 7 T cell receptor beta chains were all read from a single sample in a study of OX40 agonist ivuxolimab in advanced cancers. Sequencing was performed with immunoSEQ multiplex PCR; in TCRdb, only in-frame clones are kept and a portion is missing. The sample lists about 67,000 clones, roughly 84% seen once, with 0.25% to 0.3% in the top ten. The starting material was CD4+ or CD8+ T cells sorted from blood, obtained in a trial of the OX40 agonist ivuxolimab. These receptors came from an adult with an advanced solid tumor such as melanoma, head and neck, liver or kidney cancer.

The CDR3 DNA sequence: TGTGCCAGCAGTTTATGGGGGGCCGGGAACACTGAAGCTTTCTTT. Translation: CASSLWGAGNTEAFF. The chain uses TRBV28 and TRBJ1-1; D is perhaps TRBD1 (6 bases). Germline V lookup: CDR1 MDHEN, CDR2 SYDVKM. Trimming shortened V by 0 bases and J by 1 base, and 9 bases separated the two germline ends. The CDR3 has 15 amino acids.

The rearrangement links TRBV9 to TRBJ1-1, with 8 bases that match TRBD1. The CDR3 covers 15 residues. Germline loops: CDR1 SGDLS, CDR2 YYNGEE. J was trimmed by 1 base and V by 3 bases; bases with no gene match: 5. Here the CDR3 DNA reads TGTGCCAGCAGCGCCCGGACAGGGCAGAACACTGAAGCTTTCTTT. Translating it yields CASSARTGQNTEAFF.

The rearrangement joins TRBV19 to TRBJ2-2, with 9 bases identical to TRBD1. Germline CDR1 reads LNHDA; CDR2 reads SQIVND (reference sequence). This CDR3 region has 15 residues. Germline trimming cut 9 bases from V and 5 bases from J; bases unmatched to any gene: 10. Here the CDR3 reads CASGDRAGRTGELFF. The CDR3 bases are TGTGCCAGCGGGGACAGGGCCGGGAGGACCGGGGAGCTGTTTTTT.

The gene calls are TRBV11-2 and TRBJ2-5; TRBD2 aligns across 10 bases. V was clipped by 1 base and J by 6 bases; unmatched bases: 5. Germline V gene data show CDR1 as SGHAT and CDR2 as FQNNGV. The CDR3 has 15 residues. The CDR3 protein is CASSLVTSGKQTQYF. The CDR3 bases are TGTGCCAGCAGCTTAGTAACTAGCGGGAAACAGACCCAGTACTTC.

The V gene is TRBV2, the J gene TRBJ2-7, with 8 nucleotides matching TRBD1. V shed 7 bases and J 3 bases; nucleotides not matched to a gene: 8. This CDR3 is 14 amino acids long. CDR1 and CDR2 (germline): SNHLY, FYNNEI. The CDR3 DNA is TGTGCCAGCAATCCCCAGGGGGCTTTCTACGAGCAGTACTTC. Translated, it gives CASNPQGAFYEQYF.

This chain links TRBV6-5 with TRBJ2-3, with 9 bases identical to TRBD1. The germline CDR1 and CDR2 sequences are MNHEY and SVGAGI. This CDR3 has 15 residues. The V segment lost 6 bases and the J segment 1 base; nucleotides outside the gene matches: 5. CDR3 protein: CASRPRTGGTDTQYF. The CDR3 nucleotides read TGTGCCAGCAGACCCAGGACAGGGGGCACAGATACGCAGTATTTT.

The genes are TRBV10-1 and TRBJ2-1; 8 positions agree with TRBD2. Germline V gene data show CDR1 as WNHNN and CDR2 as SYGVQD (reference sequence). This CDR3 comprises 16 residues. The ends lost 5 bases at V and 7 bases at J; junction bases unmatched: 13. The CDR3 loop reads CASSLTSGPAGNEQFF. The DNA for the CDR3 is TGCGCCAGCAGTCTAACTAGCGGCCCTGCAGGGAATGAGCAGTTCTTC.